Listed below are T cell receptor beta chains from one sample, sequenced in a study. TCRdb re-called the 5' RACE reads through MiXCR, storing one row per CDR3 protein. Of tens of thousands of distinct CDR3 sequences listed, around 27% were seen once; the top ten hold about 2%. The sample consisted of tumor-infiltrating Tregs sorted from the breast tumor. These receptors originate from a female donor with breast cancer. CDR3s leave out the opening cysteine and the closing phenylalanine or tryptophan. A D gene is named only where the DNA matches it firmly.

CDR3aa	v_gene	j_gene	d_gene
ASSLSEGNYGYT	TRBV7-9	TRBJ1-2	.
ASSRGQVHGYT	TRBV6-5	TRBJ1-2	TRBD1
ASRGLELSNEQF	TRBV6-5	TRBJ2-1	TRBD2
ASSLSRDTGELF	TRBV7-3	TRBJ2-2	.
ASSLEARTVYNEQF	TRBV7-8	TRBJ2-1	.
ASSLTSGRHNEQF	TRBV7-9	TRBJ2-1	TRBD2
SARDRGCGTEAF	TRBV20-1	TRBJ1-1	.
ATRLAGRYTGELF	TRBV6-1	TRBJ2-2	TRBD2
ASGLGRRYGYT	TRBV12-5	TRBJ1-2	.
ASSQGQGYEQY	TRBV3-1	TRBJ2-7	.
ATSRDSTLGPNYGYT	TRBV15	TRBJ1-2	.
ASSSDRRAEAF	TRBV2	TRBJ1-1	.
ASSKAGVNNEQY	TRBV6-5	TRBJ2-7	TRBD2
ASSMGRGFNQPQH	TRBV19	TRBJ1-5	.
ASSSTGNYNQPQH	TRBV5-1	TRBJ1-5	.
ASRPGLAVYNEQF	TRBV28	TRBJ2-1	TRBD2
ASSYRDGQETQY	TRBV6-5	TRBJ2-5	.
ASSLTPISEAF	TRBV7-3	TRBJ1-1	.
ASSLDRGLTNEQF	TRBV5-6	TRBJ2-1	TRBD1
ASSYVSGGRFNEQF	TRBV11-3	TRBJ2-1	TRBD2
ATSDPGQANYNEQF	TRBV24-1	TRBJ2-1	.
ASSSTGVPFRNTEAF	TRBV5-6	TRBJ1-1	TRBD1
ASSLIAGGWDEQF	TRBV5-1	TRBJ2-1	TRBD2
ASRIDPGTSALKQY	TRBV19	TRBJ2-7	TRBD2
ASSDSYEQY	TRBV10-1	TRBJ2-7	.
ASAMTGGATEAF	TRBV6-1	TRBJ1-1	TRBD1
ASSLARDYEQF	TRBV11-1	TRBJ2-1	.
SARSWGLSGNTIY	TRBV20-1	TRBJ1-3	.
ASSFSRGGSGYEQY	TRBV28	TRBJ2-7	TRBD2
ASSPDRPQEAATNEKLF	TRBV3-1	TRBJ1-4	TRBD1
ATSRDSSGNTDTQY	TRBV15	TRBJ2-3	TRBD2
ASSPGQGAIYEQY	TRBV5-1	TRBJ2-7	TRBD1
ASSSLQGSGYEQY	TRBV11-2	TRBJ2-7	.
ASSPTGTETQY	TRBV18	TRBJ2-5	.
ASSVEANQETQY	TRBV9	TRBJ2-5	.
ASSPQQGTEQPQH	TRBV6-5	TRBJ1-5	TRBD1
ASSRFGDFPLVALH	TRBV6-6	TRBJ1-6	.
ASSLDGRPSSYNEQF	TRBV7-2	TRBJ2-1	.
SASDLRRNEQF	TRBV20-1	TRBJ2-1	.
AWSYDRHYGYT	TRBV30	TRBJ1-2	.
SASARGGGYT	TRBV20-1	TRBJ1-2	TRBD1
SASPLAGIEYNEQF	TRBV20-1	TRBJ2-1	TRBD2
ASSTSGRLHNEQF	TRBV7-9	TRBJ2-1	TRBD2